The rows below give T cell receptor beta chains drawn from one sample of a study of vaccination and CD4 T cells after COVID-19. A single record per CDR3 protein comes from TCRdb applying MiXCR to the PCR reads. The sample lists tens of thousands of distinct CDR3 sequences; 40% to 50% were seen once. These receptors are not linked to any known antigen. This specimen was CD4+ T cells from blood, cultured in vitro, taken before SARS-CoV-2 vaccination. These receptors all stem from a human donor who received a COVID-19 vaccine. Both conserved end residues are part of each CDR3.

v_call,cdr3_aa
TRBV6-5,CASSYSASPGEAFF
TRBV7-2,CASSLAGGAYEQYF
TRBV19,CASSLPPDILCEQYF
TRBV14,CASSRSRAGDQYGYTF
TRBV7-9,CASSLAGGSQETQYF
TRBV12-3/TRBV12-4,CASRMTTGSWNSPLHF
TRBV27,CASSRAANTGELFF
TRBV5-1,CASSLGQLANYGYTF
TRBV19,CASNGVAGEGTDTQYF
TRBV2,CASSPGGDGYTF
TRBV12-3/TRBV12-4,CASSFSEKLFF
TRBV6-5,CASSYRDSSGNTIYF
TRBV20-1,CSARDRRSGNYEQYF
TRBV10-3,CAIKPSGGARSTGELFF
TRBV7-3,CASSVTGGQGTGELFF
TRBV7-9,CASSGLVSEQYF
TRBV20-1,CSARDHSQSSGNTIYF
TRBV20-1,CSARADTQYF
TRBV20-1,CSARKASRGYTF
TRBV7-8,CASSLAPGNTIYF
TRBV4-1,CASSQVSRGSLGELFF
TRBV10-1,CASSQRLAGGRNEQFF
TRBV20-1,CSASQGNEQFF
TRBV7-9,CASTLSGGSGTDTQYF
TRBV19,CASSRNPGNTIYF
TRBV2,CASRRITDTQYF
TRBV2,CASRADRTQPQHF
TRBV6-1,CASRRGGTVHNSPLHF
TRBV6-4,CASSFDASNYGYTF
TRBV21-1,CASSKVGRDEQYF
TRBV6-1,CASSRFTLADTQYF
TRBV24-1,CATSDSGVNYGYTF
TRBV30,CAWRRDRGRNYGYTF
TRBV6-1,CASRPLAQSSYEQYF
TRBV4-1,CASSQGPGSETQYF
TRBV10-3,CAISQQLSSGNTIYF
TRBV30,CAWERIQETQYF
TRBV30,CAWSVQDRILTGDTEAFF
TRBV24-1,CATGTRGVGGDTQYF
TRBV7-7,CASSPLLAAFGTDTQYF
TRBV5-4,CASSRGQGNNYGYTF
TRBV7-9,CASSSSADTQYF
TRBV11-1,CASSSPGNTIYF